Here is one T cell receptor (beta chain) with its context. Antigen unknown. This record belongs to a study of T cell clonotyping in hematopoietic cell transplantation. General study results and limits: Higher Inverse Simpson Index values in graft donor and pretransplant recipient predicted broader posttransplant TCR diversity.

The CDR3 runs to 16 residues. Germline loops: CDR1 SGHVS, CDR2 FNYEAQ. V lost 1 base, J lost 7 bases, and 17 bases lay in between. The sample's time point: recipient sample about 28 days before transplant, after cytoreduction. Only in-frame clones appear in the TCRdb table, and some are missing; sequencing was by immunoSEQ multiplex PCR. The top ten clones hold 3.5% to 4% of a sample with around 21,000 clones, roughly 90% of them seen once. Here the sequenced sample was peripheral blood mononuclear cells, taken before stem cell transplant. This receptor was obtained from a man younger than 30 with biphenotypic leukemia. Some clones in this sample may be carry-over from other donors' samples. The chain combines TRBV7-6 with TRBJ1-3; a possible D gene is TRBD1 (5 bases). CDR3 nucleotides: TGTGCCAGCAGCTTAGTGCAGACGGCCCGGGGGAACACCATATATTTT. Translated: CASSLVQTARGNTIYF. The complete variable domain, with remaining parts taken from reference TRBV7-6 and TRBJ1-3, reads GAGVSQSPRYKVTKRGQDVALRCDPISGHVSLYWYRQALGQGPEFLTYFNYEAQQDKSGLPNDRFSAERPEGSISTLTIQRTEQRDSAMYRCASSLVQTARGNTIYFGEGSWLTVV.